The clone carrying this T cell receptor (beta chain) was counted at least ten times. This sample is drawn from a study of blood T cells in healthy people across ages. The CDR3 loop spans 15 amino acids. V dropped 4 bases and J dropped 4; count of bases not matched to a gene: 3. CDR1 is SGHKS, CDR2 YYEKEE, per germline (reference sequence). A J-beta primer mix and a sample-barcoded 5' primer were used in a second PCR of about 7 to 12 cycles. TCRdb reprocessed the 5' RACE reads with MiXCR, giving one entry per CDR3 protein. The table has about 640,000 distinct CDR3 sequences, approximately 30% seen once.

This sequence originates from a woman older than 75 in good health. The genes are TRBV5-5 and TRBJ2-2; 11 bases align to TRBD1. Sequencing was performed on blood. DNA of the CDR3: TGTGCCAGCAGCCCGGGACAGGGGGTCACCGGGGAGCTGTTTTTT. Translating it yields CASSPGQGVTGELFF.